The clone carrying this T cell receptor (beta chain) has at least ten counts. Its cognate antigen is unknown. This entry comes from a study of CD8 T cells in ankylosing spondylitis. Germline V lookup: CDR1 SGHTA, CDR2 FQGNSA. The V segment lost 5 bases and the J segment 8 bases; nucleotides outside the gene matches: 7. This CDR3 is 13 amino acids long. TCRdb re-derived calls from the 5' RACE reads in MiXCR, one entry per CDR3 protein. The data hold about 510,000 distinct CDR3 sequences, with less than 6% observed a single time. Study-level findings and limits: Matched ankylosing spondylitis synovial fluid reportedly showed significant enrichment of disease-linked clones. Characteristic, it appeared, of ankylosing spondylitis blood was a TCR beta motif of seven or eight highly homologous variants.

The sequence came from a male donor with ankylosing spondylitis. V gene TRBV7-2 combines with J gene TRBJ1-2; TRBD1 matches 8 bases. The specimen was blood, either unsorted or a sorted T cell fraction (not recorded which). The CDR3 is CASSTRTGQGYTF. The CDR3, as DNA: TGTGCCAGCAGCACCCGGACAGGGCAAGGCTACACCTTC.